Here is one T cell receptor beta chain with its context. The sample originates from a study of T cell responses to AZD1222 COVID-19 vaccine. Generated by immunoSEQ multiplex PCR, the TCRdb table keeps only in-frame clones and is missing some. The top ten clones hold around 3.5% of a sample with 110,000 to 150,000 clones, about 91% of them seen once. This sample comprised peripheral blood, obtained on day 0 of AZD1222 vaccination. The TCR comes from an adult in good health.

The CDR3 bases are TGTGCCAGCCAACAGGGGATTAGTGCAGATACGCAGTATTTT. The encoded protein is CASQQGISADTQYF. The rearrangement links TRBV27 to TRBJ2-3; 7 positions agree with TRBD1. CDR3 length equals 14 residues. V was pared by 8 bases and J by 4 bases, with 9 bases of the junction left unmatched. CDR1 is MNHEY, CDR2 SMNVEV, per germline (reference sequence).